The sequence of this TCR beta chain was determined in a study of control samples from healthy donors and cancer patients. V lost 4 bases and J lost 5; bases outside the gene matches: 3. Germline CDR1 reads WSHSY; CDR2 reads SAAADI. CDR3 length: 15 residues. Sequencing used immunoSEQ multiplex PCR; TCRdb keeps in-frame clones, though not all of them. The sample lists approximately 170,000 clones; roughly 92% were seen once. The sequenced sample consisted of blood. The J gene is TRBJ1-4, the V gene TRBV10-2, with 11 bases aligning to TRBD1. The sequence was collected from a young man in good health. The DNA of the CDR3 is TGCGCCAGCAGTGTCCGGGACAGGGGGAATGAAAAACTGTTTTTT. The encoded protein is CASSVRDRGNEKLFF.